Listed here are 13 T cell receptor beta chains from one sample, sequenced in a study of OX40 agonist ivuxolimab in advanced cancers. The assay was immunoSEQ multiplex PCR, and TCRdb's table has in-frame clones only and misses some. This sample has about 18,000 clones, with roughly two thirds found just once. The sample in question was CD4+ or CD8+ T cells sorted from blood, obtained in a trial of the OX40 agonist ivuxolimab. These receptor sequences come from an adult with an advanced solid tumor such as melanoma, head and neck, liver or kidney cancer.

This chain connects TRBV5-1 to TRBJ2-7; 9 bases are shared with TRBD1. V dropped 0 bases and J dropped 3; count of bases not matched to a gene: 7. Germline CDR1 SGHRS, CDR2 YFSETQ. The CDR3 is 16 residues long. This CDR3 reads CASSLGGQGPGYEQYF. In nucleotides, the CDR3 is TGCGCCAGCAGCTTGGGTGGACAGGGGCCGGGCTACGAGCAGTACTTC.

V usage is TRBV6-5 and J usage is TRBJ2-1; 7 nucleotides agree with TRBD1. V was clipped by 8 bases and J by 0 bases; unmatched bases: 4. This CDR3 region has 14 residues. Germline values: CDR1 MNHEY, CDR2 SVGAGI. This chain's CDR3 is CASGTAPSYNEQFF. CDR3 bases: TGTGCCAGCGGGACAGCCCCCTCCTACAATGAGCAGTTCTTC.

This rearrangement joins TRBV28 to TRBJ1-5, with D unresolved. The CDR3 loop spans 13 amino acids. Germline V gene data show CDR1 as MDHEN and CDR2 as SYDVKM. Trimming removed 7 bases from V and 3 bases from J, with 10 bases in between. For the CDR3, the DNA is TGTGCCAGCAAGTCGTTAAACAATCAGCCCCAGCATTTT. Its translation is CASKSLNNQPQHF.

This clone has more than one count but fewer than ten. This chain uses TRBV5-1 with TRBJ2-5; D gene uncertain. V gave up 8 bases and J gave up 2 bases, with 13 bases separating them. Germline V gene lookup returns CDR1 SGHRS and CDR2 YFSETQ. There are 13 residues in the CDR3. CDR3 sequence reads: CASRGVQQETQYF. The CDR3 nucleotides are TGCGCCAGTCGAGGTGTGCAACAAGAGACCCAGTACTTC. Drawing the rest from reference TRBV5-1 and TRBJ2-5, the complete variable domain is KAGVTQTPRYLIKTRGQQVTLSCSPISGHRSVSWYQQTPGQGLQFLFEYFSETQRNKGNFPGRFSGRQFSNSRSEMNVSTLELGDSALYLCASRGVQQETQYFGPGTRLLVL.

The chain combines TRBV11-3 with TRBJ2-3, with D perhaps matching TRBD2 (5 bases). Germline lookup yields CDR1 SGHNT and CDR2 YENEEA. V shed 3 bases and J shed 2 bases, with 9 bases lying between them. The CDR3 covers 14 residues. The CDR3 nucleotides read TGTGCCAGCAGCTTCAAGCGGATCACAGATACGCAGTATTTT. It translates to CASSFKRITDTQYF.

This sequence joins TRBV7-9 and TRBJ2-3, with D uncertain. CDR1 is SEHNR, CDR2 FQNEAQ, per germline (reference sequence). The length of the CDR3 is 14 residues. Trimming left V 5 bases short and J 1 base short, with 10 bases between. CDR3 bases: TGTGCCAGCAGCCCCAGTCTCGGCACAGATACGCAGTATTTT. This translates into CASSPSLGTDTQYF.

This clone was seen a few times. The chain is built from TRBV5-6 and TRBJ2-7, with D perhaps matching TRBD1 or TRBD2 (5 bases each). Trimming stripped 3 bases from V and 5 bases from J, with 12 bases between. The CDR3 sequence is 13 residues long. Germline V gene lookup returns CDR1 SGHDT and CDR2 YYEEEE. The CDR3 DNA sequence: TGTGCCAGCAGCTCGGGACGTCTCGACGAGCAGTACTTC. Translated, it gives CASSSGRLDEQYF.

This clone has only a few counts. This CDR3 is CASSSSRGLRGTDTQYF. CDR3 DNA sequence: TGTGCCAGCAGTTCATCTCGGGGTCTCCGGGGCACAGATACGCAGTATTTT. The chain joins TRBV28 to TRBJ2-3; perhaps TRBD2 as D (5 bases). Germline V lookup: CDR1 MDHEN, CDR2 SYDVKM. There are 17 residues in the CDR3. The V end was cut by 4 bases, the J end by 1 base, with 18 bases between.

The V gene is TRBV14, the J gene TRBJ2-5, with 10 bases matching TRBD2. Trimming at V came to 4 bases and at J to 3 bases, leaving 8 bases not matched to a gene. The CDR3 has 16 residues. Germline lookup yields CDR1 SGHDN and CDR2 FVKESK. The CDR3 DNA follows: TGTGCCAGCAGCCCCACGCCCAGCGGGGGGGAAGAGACCCAGTACTTC. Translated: CASSPTPSGGEETQYF.

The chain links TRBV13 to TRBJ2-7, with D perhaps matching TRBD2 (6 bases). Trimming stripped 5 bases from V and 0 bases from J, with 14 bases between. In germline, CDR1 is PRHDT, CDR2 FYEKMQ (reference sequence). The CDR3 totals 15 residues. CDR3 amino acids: CASSPYGGSSYEQYF. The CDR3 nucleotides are TGTGCCAGCAGCCCTTACGGGGGAAGCTCCTACGAGCAGTACTTC.

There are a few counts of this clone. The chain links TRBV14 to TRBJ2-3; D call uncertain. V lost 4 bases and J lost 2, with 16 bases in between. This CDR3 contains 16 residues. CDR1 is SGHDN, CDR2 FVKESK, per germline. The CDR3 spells CASSPEAVTYTDTQYF. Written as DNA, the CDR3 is TGTGCCAGCAGCCCTGAGGCGGTGACCTACACAGATACGCAGTATTTT.

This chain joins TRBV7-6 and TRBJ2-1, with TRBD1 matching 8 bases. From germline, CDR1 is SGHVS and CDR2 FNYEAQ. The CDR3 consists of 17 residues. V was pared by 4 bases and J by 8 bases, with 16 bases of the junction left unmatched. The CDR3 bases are TGTGCCAGCAGCTCCAGATCCATCCGAGTACAGGGGGATGAGCAGTTCTTC. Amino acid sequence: CASSSRSIRVQGDEQFF.

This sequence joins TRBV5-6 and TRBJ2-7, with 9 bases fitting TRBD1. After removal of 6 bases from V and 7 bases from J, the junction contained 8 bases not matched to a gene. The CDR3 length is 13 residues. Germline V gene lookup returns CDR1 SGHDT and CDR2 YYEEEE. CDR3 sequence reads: CASTNRGLWEQYF. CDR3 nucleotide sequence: TGTGCCAGCACAAACAGGGGGCTATGGGAGCAGTACTTC.